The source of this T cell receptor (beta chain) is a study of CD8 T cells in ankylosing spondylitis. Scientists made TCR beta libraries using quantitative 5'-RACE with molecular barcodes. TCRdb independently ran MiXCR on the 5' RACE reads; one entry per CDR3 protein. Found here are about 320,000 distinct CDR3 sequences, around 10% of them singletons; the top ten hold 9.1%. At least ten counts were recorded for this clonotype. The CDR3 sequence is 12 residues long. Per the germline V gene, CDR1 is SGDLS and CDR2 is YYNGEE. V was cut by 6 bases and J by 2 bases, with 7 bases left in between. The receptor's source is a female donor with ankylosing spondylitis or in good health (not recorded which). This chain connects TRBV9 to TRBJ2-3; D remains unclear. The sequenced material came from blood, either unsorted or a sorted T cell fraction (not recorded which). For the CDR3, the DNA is TGTGCCAGCACCCGTTACACAGATACGCAGTATTTT. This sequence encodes CASTRYTDTQYF.